Listed below are T cell receptor beta chains from one sample, sequenced in a study of blood T cell repertoires in COVID-19. The table came from immunoSEQ multiplex PCR; TCRdb's copy has only in-frame clones and leaves some out. Of approximately 210,000 clones in the sample, 70% to 90% were seen once. Sequenced material: peripheral blood. The source is a woman aged 70-85 years with acute or convalescent COVID-19. Each CDR3 is given with its conserved first and last residue. The order of the fields is J gene, CDR3 length, clone size, V gene, D gene, CDR3 DNA, CDR3 protein. A D gene is named only where the DNA matches it firmly. The size of a clone is reported for some rows only, either as once, few or many, or as a class for expanded clones.

TRBJ1-4,14,NA,TRBV27,TRBD1,TGTGCCAGTACCTCACAGGGGGCTTGGGAAAAACTGTTTTTT,CASTSQGAWEKLFF
TRBJ1-2,13,NA,TRBV7-9,NA,TGTGCCAGCAGCCCGACAGGCTACTATGGCTACACCTTC,CASSPTGYYGYTF
TRBJ1-4,14,NA,TRBV7-9,TRBD1,TGTGCCAGCAGCCGACAGGGGGCGGGCGAAAAACTGTTTTTT,CASSRQGAGEKLFF
TRBJ1-1,14,NA,TRBV29-1,TRBD1,TGCAGCATAGGACAGGGTGGGTATCGGACTGAAGCTTTCTTT,CSIGQGGYRTEAFF
TRBJ1-2,13,NA,TRBV10-1,NA,TGCGCCAGCAGTGAGTCTCCTGCAGGTTATTACACCTTC,CASSESPAGYYTF
TRBJ2-3,15,NA,TRBV5-5,NA,TGTGCCAGCAGTGCCCCTAGGGGTGGCACAGATACGCAGTATTTT,CASSAPRGGTDTQYF
TRBJ2-5,13,NA,TRBV7-3,NA,TGTGCCAGCAGGGAAACAGGGTCGGGGACCCAGTACTTC,CASRETGSGTQYF
TRBJ2-7,12,NA,TRBV29-1,NA,TGCAGCGTTGGAACAGGTCAATACGAGCAGTACTTC,CSVGTGQYEQYF
TRBJ1-4,15,NA,TRBV10-3,TRBD1,TGTGCCATCAGTGGAGCCGGACAGGGGAACGAAAAACTGTTTTTT,CAISGAGQGNEKLFF
TRBJ2-3,11,NA,TRBV20-1,NA,TGCAGTGCCTTCAGCACAGATACGCAGTATTTT,CSAFSTDTQYF
TRBJ2-7,12,NA,TRBV7-9,TRBD1,TGTGCCAGCAGCCTACAGGGGACCGAGCAGTACTTC,CASSLQGTEQYF
TRBJ2-7,15,NA,TRBV7-2,TRBD1,TGTGCCAGCAGCCCAATCCGGGACAGCTACGTTGAGCAGTACTTC,CASSPIRDSYVEQYF
TRBJ1-2,13,NA,TRBV10-3,NA,TGTGCCATCAGTGAGGAACAGCCCTATGGCTACACCTTC,CAISEEQPYGYTF
TRBJ1-2,13,once,TRBV7-3,NA,TGTGCCAGCAGCCCCGACAGGAACTCGGGCTACACCTTC,CASSPDRNSGYTF